This T cell receptor beta chain was recorded in a study of radiotherapy plus CTLA-4 blockade in lung cancer. Across the whole study: Under 20% of patients responded objectively, and 31% achieved disease control.

General observations from the study: Reported findings show early blood T cell clone dynamics, with interferon-beta, best predicted response. Following radiotherapy plus ipilimumab, tumor-derived TCR clones expanded in the blood.

Between the trimmed V and J ends, which lost 5 bases and 0 bases, there was a span of 5 bases. CDR1 and CDR2 from the germline V gene are SGHAT and FQNNGV. This CDR3 is 14 amino acids long. Profiled with immunoSEQ multiplex PCR; TCRdb holds only in-frame clones, not every one. Here the sample spans tens of thousands of clones, under 90% being singletons. Focal radiation plus CTLA-4 blockade with ipilimumab was administered to patients who had chemo-refractory metastatic non-small-cell lung cancer. This clone appeared a single time. Antigen: not known. The chain uses TRBV11-2 and TRBJ1-6; no clear D gene. The sample consisted of peripheral blood, taken from a patient treated with radiotherapy plus ipilimumab. The TCR was taken from a human donor with non-small cell lung cancer who had stable disease on radiotherapy plus ipilimumab. The chain's CDR3 is CASSPVSYNSPLHF. DNA of the CDR3: TGTGCCAGCAGCCCCGTCTCCTATAATTCACCCCTCCACTTT. The entire variable domain, with the rest obtained from reference TRBV11-2 and TRBJ1-6, is as follows: EAGVAQSPRYKIIEKRQSVAFWCNPISGHATLYWYQQILGQGPKLLIQFQNNGVVDDSQLPKDRFSAERLKGVDSTLKIQPAKLEDSAVYLCASSPVSYNSPLHFGNGTRLTVT.